This TCR beta chain was sequenced during a study of T cells after yellow fever vaccination. Study outcomes and limitations: In FACS-sorted repertoires, abundant clonotypes from the bulk population could appear as contaminants. Booster sampling recovered most clones from primary vaccination (around 97% CD4, approximately 90% CD8).

V was pared by 3 bases and J by 6 bases, with 12 bases between. CDR3 length: 14 residues. The germline V gene encodes CDR1 SGHVT and CDR2 SQSDAQ. Each CDR3 protein gets one entry after TCRdb re-called the 5' RACE reads with MiXCR. The repertoire holds 300,000 to 400,000 distinct CDR3 sequences, with 6.2% as singletons. A few counts support this clonotype. Its target is unknown. The clonotype was recovered from a man younger than 40 who received the YFV17D yellow fever vaccine. The chain carries TRBV7-4 and TRBJ1-5; no definite D call. The sequences come from PBMCs, collected 5 days after the yellow fever booster vaccination. The CDR3 loop is CASSFTRECQPQHF. Here the CDR3 DNA reads TGTGCCAGCAGCTTTACTAGGGAGTGTCAGCCCCAGCATTTT.